This entry lists 4 T cell receptor beta chains sequenced from one sample in a study of shared clonotypes between healthy human individuals. Positive CCR7 selection of CD45RO-negative cells yielded the naive CD8 cells, and terminally differentiated effector memory CD45RA+ cells were excluded. The assay was immunoSEQ multiplex PCR, and TCRdb's table has in-frame clones only and misses some. This table has 600,000 or so clones, 85% to 95% appearing once. The sequenced sample was naive CD8+ T cells sorted from blood. These receptors all stem from a woman aged 25 to 45 in good health.

The chain is built from TRBV6-6 and TRBJ2-2; 7 bases fit TRBD2. The CDR3 sequence is 12 residues long. In germline, CDR1 is MNHNY, CDR2 SVGAGI (reference sequence). The trim removed 6 bases at V and 6 bases at J, leaving 1 base unmatched. The CDR3 is CASSGGSGELFF. The CDR3, as DNA: TGTGCCAGCAGCGGGGGGTCCGGGGAGCTGTTTTTT.

The chain joins TRBV7-9 to TRBJ2-1; 8 bases fit TRBD2. The CDR3 consists of 16 residues. CDR1 and CDR2 (germline): SEHNR, FQNEAQ (reference sequence). Losses at the gene ends were 5 bases for V and 5 bases for J; bases not matched to a gene: 11. The CDR3 reads CASSPPGTRVHNEQFF. The CDR3, as DNA: TGTGCCAGCAGCCCCCCCGGGACTAGAGTCCACAATGAGCAGTTCTTC.

V and J are TRBV11-2 and TRBJ1-3; 9 bases match TRBD1. The germline gives CDR1 SGHAT, CDR2 FQNNGV. V gave up 5 bases and J gave up 5 bases; unmatched junction bases: 13. The CDR3 sequence is 17 residues long. CDR3 nucleotides: TGTGCCAGCAGCCCACCCCGGGACAGGGAAGACCGAAACACCATATATTTT. Its translation: CASSPPRDREDRNTIYF.

The chain couples TRBV5-1 to TRBJ1-2; D not certain. Trimming left V 2 bases short and J 3 bases short, with 8 bases between. Germline CDR1 SGHRS, CDR2 YFSETQ. The CDR3 is made up of 13 amino acids. The CDR3 reads CASSFAWDYGYTF. DNA for the CDR3: TGCGCCAGCAGCTTCGCCTGGGACTATGGCTACACCTTC. The complete variable domain, with remaining parts taken from reference TRBV5-1 and TRBJ1-2, reads KAGVTQTPRYLIKTRGQQVTLSCSPISGHRSVSWYQQTPGQGLQFLFEYFSETQRNKGNFPGRFSGRQFSNSRSEMNVSTLELGDSALYLCASSFAWDYGYTFGSGTRLTVV.